Presented here are 27 T cell receptor beta chains from one specimen sequenced in a study of blood T cell repertoires in COVID-19 (dated by TCRdb to 2018 to 2020). Libraries were prepared through the immunoSEQ multiplex PCR assay. TCRdb limited this immuneACCESS table to in-frame rearrangements with V and J called. A share of clones is missing; checked studies link under half to unresolved V genes, and the rest is unexplained. The sample table contains some 66,000 clones; only one count was recorded for about 80% of them. Roughly 6.7% of the sample lies in the top ten. Sequencing was performed on peripheral blood. All receptors come from a man aged 55 to 70 with acute or convalescent COVID-19.

The chain uses TRBV4-1 and TRBJ1-4; TRBD1 aligns across 7 bases. V was clipped by 3 bases and J by 8 bases; unmatched bases: 6. The CDR3 covers 14 residues. The germline V gene encodes CDR1 MGHRA and CDR2 YSYEKL. CDR3 loop: CASSQQGGYEKLFF. CDR3 nucleotides: TGCGCCAGCAGCCAGCAGGGGGGATACGAAAAACTGTTTTTT.

This clone was recorded once. The genes are TRBV6-5 and TRBJ1-1; 7 bases map to TRBD1. The V gene end was trimmed by 6 bases and the J gene end by 1 base; junction bases not matched to a gene: 8. The CDR3 extends over 15 amino acids. CDR1 MNHEY and CDR2 SVGAGI come from the germline V gene. The CDR3 DNA reads TGTGCCAGCAGCTCGAGGGGGACAGCGAACACTGAAGCTTTCTTT. Amino acid sequence: CASSSRGTANTEAFF.

The gene calls are TRBV11-2 and TRBJ1-3; D gene uncertain. Trimming took 5 bases from V and 2 from J, leaving 4 bases between them. This CDR3 is 12 amino acids long. Germline CDR1 and CDR2: SGHAT and FQNNGV. CDR3 bases: TGTGCCAGCAGCCACACTGGAAACACCATATATTTT. Translation gives CASSHTGNTIYF.

The V call is TRBV11-3, the J call TRBJ2-1, with D possibly TRBD1 on 5 matching bases. Trimming stripped 0 bases from V and 7 bases from J, with 10 bases between. CDR3 size: 14 residues. Germline loops: CDR1 SGHNT, CDR2 YENEEA. The CDR3 DNA sequence: TGTGCCAGCAGCTTAGACCGCAGGGATAATGAGCAGTTCTTC. Translated, it gives CASSLDRRDNEQFF.

The chain has TRBV5-4 and TRBJ2-2; TRBD2 might be the D (6 bases). From germline, CDR1 is SGHNT and CDR2 YYREEE (reference sequence). This CDR3 contains 14 residues. Trimming removed 0 bases from V and 7 bases from J, with 10 bases in between. The CDR3 nucleotides read TGTGCCAGCAGCTTGGGGGACTTCTACGGGGAGCTGTTTTTT. Translating gives CASSLGDFYGELFF.

V gene TRBV7-6 combines with J gene TRBJ2-3; the D gene is possibly TRBD1 (5 bases). The CDR3 sequence is 14 residues long. Germline V gene data show CDR1 as SGHVS and CDR2 as FNYEAQ. V was pared by 5 bases and J by 7 bases, with 16 bases between. CDR3 bases: TGTGCCAGCAGCCCAGACAGTGGTGTTAATACGCAGTATTTT. The encoded protein is CASSPDSGVNTQYF.

This clone has more than one count but fewer than ten. The V call is TRBV5-1, the J call TRBJ1-3; TRBD1 matches 8 bases. Germline assignment: CDR1 SGHRS and CDR2 YFSETQ. The CDR3 runs to 16 residues. J gave up 0 bases and V 3 bases, and 5 bases lay outside the gene matches. CDR3 sequence (DNA): TGCGCCAGCAGCTCCCGAACAGGGGGCTCTGGAAACACCATATATTTT. Translating gives CASSSRTGGSGNTIYF.

This rearrangement joins TRBV7-9 to TRBJ1-2; D is perhaps TRBD1 (6 bases). The CDR3 runs to 13 residues. The V end lost 4 bases, the J end lost 5 bases, and 11 bases lay between the germline ends. Per the germline V gene, CDR1 is SEHNR and CDR2 is FQNEAQ (reference sequence). CDR3 protein: CASSSGQAYGYTF. The CDR3 nucleotides are TGTGCCAGCAGCTCGGGACAAGCTTATGGCTACACCTTC.

V gene TRBV5-8 combines with J gene TRBJ2-3, with 7 bases matching TRBD2. The CDR3 contains 17 residues. J was trimmed by 4 bases and V by 0 bases; bases with no gene match: 11. Germline V gene sequence: CDR1 SGHTS, CDR2 YDEGEE. Written as DNA, the CDR3 is TGTGCCAGCAGCTTGGTGGGGGGGACCTCCACCGCAGATACGCAGTATTTT. Amino acid sequence: CASSLVGGTSTADTQYF. The complete variable domain, with remaining parts taken from reference TRBV5-8 and TRBJ2-3, reads EAGVTQSPTHLIKTRGQQATLRCSPISGHTSVYWYQQALGLGLQFLLWYDEGEERNRGNFPPRFSGRQFPNYSSELNVNALELEDSALYLCASSLVGGTSTADTQYFGPGTRLTVL.

The V call is TRBV19, the J call TRBJ2-2; 8 nucleotides agree with TRBD1. Germline assignment: CDR1 LNHDA and CDR2 SQIVND (reference sequence). The V and J ends lost 3 bases and 4 bases, in that order; junction bases with no gene match: 10. CDR3 length: 17 residues. The CDR3 bases are TGTGCCAGTAGTATTTCCAGGGGGCAGGTGTTCACCGGGGAGCTGTTTTTT. Translated: CASSISRGQVFTGELFF.

This CDR3 is CASSLAGLAGRQETQYF. The CDR3 DNA follows: TGTGCCAGCAGCTTGGCGGGACTAGCGGGGCGGCAAGAGACCCAGTACTTC. This chain joins TRBV5-4 and TRBJ2-5; 13 positions agree with TRBD2. The CDR3 is 17 residues long. Trimming took 0 bases from V and 2 from J; bases not matched to a gene: 4. The germline gives CDR1 SGHNT, CDR2 YYREEE (reference sequence).

V gene TRBV6-5 combines with J gene TRBJ1-1; possible D gene TRBD1, 5 bases. There are 15 residues in the CDR3. Germline V gene sequence: CDR1 MNHEY, CDR2 SVGAGI. V was shortened by 5 bases and J by 5 bases, with 18 bases between the two germline ends. CDR3 sequence (DNA): TGTGCCAGCAGTCTAAGGTGGGGCGCGGGGACTGAAGCTTTCTTT. This translates into CASSLRWGAGTEAFF.

The chain carries TRBV14 and TRBJ2-2, with D perhaps matching TRBD2 (6 bases). The CDR3 spans 13 residues. V lost 6 bases and J 7 bases, leaving 12 bases between the germline ends. The germline gives CDR1 SGHDN, CDR2 FVKESK. DNA for the CDR3: TGTGCCAGCAGACGGGGACTTGGCGGGGAGCTGTTTTTT. This encodes CASRRGLGGELFF.

Only one count was recorded for this clone. V is TRBV6-2 or TRBV6-3 and J is TRBJ1-2, with D unresolved. The CDR3 runs 12 residues. Germline-derived CDR1 and CDR2 are MNHEY and SVGEGT. Trimming took 2 bases from V and 5 from J, leaving 6 bases between them. This CDR3 is CASSYQNYGYTF. CDR3 in DNA: TGTGCCAGCAGTTACCAAAATTATGGCTACACCTTC.

The chain combines TRBV6-5 with TRBJ1-1, with 7 bases identical to TRBD1. In germline, CDR1 is MNHEY, CDR2 SVGAGI. This CDR3 region has 14 residues. V shed 0 bases, J shed 8 bases, and the junction held 6 bases outside the gene matches. The DNA for the CDR3 is TGTGCCAGCAGTTACTCGAAGGGGGCCATGGAAGCTTTCTTT. Translating it yields CASSYSKGAMEAFF.

The V call is TRBV10-3, the J call TRBJ1-1, with D perhaps matching TRBD1 (5 bases). The CDR3 is 13 amino acids. V lost 4 bases to trimming and J lost 4 bases, with 10 bases between them. Germline CDR1 is ENHRY and CDR2 is SYGVKD. CDR3 region: CAISGRGGTEAFF. The DNA of the CDR3 is TGTGCCATCAGTGGCCGCGGGGGCACTGAAGCTTTCTTT.

The chain employs TRBV2 and TRBJ1-1; tentatively, D is TRBD1 (5 bases). Germline-derived CDR1 and CDR2 are SNHLY and FYNNEI. The CDR3 has 16 amino acids. V was trimmed by 3 bases and J by 4 bases, leaving 18 bases between them. The CDR3 loop reads CASSEEGRGRSTEAFF. The CDR3 DNA follows: TGTGCCAGCAGTGAGGAGGGGAGGGGCCGGAGCACTGAAGCTTTCTTT.

The rearrangement uses TRBV11-3 and TRBJ2-3, with no clear D. The V gene's germline CDR1 is SGHNT and CDR2 YENEEA. V shed 3 bases and J shed 1 base, with 14 bases lying between them. This CDR3 has 16 amino acids. This CDR3 reads CASSFVPGMGTDTQYF. The CDR3, as DNA: TGTGCCAGCAGCTTCGTCCCGGGTATGGGCACAGATACGCAGTATTTT.

This sequence joins TRBV11-3 and TRBJ1-4; 8 bases are shared with TRBD1. The germline CDR1 and CDR2 sequences are SGHNT and YENEEA. The CDR3 runs to 14 residues. V dropped 5 bases and J dropped 6; count of bases not matched to a gene: 5. The CDR3 sequence is CASSQGAVDEKLFF. The CDR3 DNA reads as TGTGCCAGCAGCCAGGGGGCTGTTGATGAAAAACTGTTTTTT.

This clone has more than one count but fewer than ten. The V and J genes are TRBV6-5 and TRBJ1-2; the match to TRBD1 covers 7 bases. The V segment lost 4 bases and the J segment 4 bases; nucleotides outside the gene matches: 6. The CDR3 length is 14 residues. The germline V gene encodes CDR1 MNHEY and CDR2 SVGAGI. The CDR3 loop is CASSSRGKSYGYTF. The CDR3, as DNA: TGTGCCAGCAGTTCCAGGGGGAAGAGCTATGGCTACACCTTC.

The chain employs TRBV10-2 and TRBJ2-7; tentatively, D is TRBD1 (5 bases). The CDR3 consists of 12 residues. Per germline, CDR1 WSHSY and CDR2 SAAADI. V lost 3 bases and J 5 bases, leaving 8 bases between the germline ends. The CDR3 sequence: CASSEGVHEQYV. The DNA for the CDR3 is TGCGCCAGCAGTGAAGGGGTCCACGAGCAGTACGTC.

The rearrangement links TRBV15 to TRBJ1-6; the D is unclear. Germline loops: CDR1 LNHNV, CDR2 YYDKDF (reference sequence). This CDR3 has 15 amino acids. Trimming cost V 1 base and J 8 bases, with 12 bases left between them. The CDR3 nucleotides read TGTGCCACCAGCAGAGTCGGGGTTCCAGATTCACCCCTCCACTTT. Its translation: CATSRVGVPDSPLHF.

The V and J genes are TRBV3-1 (or the pseudogene TRBV3-2) and TRBJ2-5; TRBD1 matches 10 bases. The ends lost 1 base at V and 5 bases at J; junction bases unmatched: 4. This CDR3 region has 15 residues. Germline CDR1 LGHDT, CDR2 YNNKEL (reference sequence). CDR3 amino acids: CASSQGTGGGETQYF. In nucleotides, the CDR3 is TGTGCCAGCAGCCAAGGGACAGGGGGTGGGGAGACCCAGTACTTC.

This clone has only a few counts. The chain joins TRBV12-3 or TRBV12-4 to TRBJ1-1, with 8 bases matching TRBD1. The V segment lost 5 bases and the J segment 4 bases; nucleotides outside the gene matches: 3. This CDR3 region has 13 residues. The CDR3 reads CASSTGGGTEAFF. DNA of the CDR3: TGTGCCAGCAGTACAGGGGGTGGCACTGAAGCTTTCTTT.

V gene TRBV19 combines with J gene TRBJ1-6; TRBD1 might be the D (5 bases). The V and J ends lost 3 bases and 6 bases respectively, with 9 bases between them. CDR1 is LNHDA, CDR2 SQIVND, per germline (reference sequence). This CDR3 has 14 residues. The CDR3 DNA reads as TGTGCCAGTAGTATCGGCAGGGCTAATTCACCCCTCCACTTT. Residues: CASSIGRANSPLHF.

J is TRBJ2-3 and V is TRBV15; D is unclear. The CDR3 covers 14 residues. Germline CDR1 LNHNV, CDR2 YYDKDF (reference sequence). The V end lost 3 bases, the J end lost 2 bases, and 9 bases lay between the germline ends. The CDR3 is CATSSGGPTDTQYF. Written as DNA, the CDR3 is TGTGCCACCAGCAGCGGCGGTCCCACAGATACGCAGTATTTT.

The chain joins TRBV10-3 to TRBJ2-7; D possibly corresponds to TRBD2 (5 bases). Trimming removed 6 bases at V and 6 bases at J, with 12 bases between. There are 12 residues in the CDR3. Germline CDR1 reads ENHRY; CDR2 reads SYGVKD. The CDR3 reads CAIRRETLEQYF. In DNA form, the CDR3 reads TGTGCCATCAGGAGGGAAACTCTCGAGCAGTACTTC.